Given below is one T cell receptor (beta chain) in context. What this receptor recognizes is not known. Per-base quality was not reported, and no clone a single base away is much larger than it. This sample was included in a study of CD8+CD57+ T cells in acquired aplastic anemia listed by TCRdb under 2018. The study in broad terms: Extracted DNA from sorted CD4+ and CD8+ cells averaged around 3.3 ug, ranging from 0.2 to 27.4 ug. For healthy donor samples, the average read count was about 10.8 million for CD4+ cells and approximately 11 million for CD8+ cells.

TCR beta VDJ combination and CDR3 sequence profiling used genomic DNA as the template. An Illumina HiSeq 2000 was the platform used for TCR repertoire sequencing. The paper's processing steps were these. Repertoire assessment relied on Simpson's diversity index, CDR3 size and DJ length profiles, and TRBV/TRBJ rearrangement plots. Whichever DNA sequence was most abundant in the deep sequencing data was defined as the immunodominant clone. CDR3 amino acid sequences were screened for sharing across subjects and were compared with published repertoires and the VDJdb database. TCRdb itself trimmed the public reads at Q25 with fastp, ran MiXCR and retained productive beta chains. CDR3 protein duplicates are merged, each entry listing the most common genes and DNA. Here the V and J calls rest on TCRdb's processing, not on the authors' analysis. Within this sample are about 210,000 distinct CDR3 sequences, with over 55% of them counted one time only. Approximately 30% of the sample rests with the top ten.

Study-wide findings and limitations: Twenty-nine CD8+ CDR3 sequences were found in both patients and controls but appeared to be highly expressed in patients and within the immunodominant clones of the patients. Between patients and healthy controls, no significant difference in CD8+ Simpson's diversity was found (P=0.060).

In the study, sorted CD4+ and CD8+ blood T cells from patients with severe aplastic anemia and from healthy subjects underwent deep sequencing of TCR repertoires. Ficoll-Paque density gradient centrifugation was used to isolate peripheral blood mononuclear cells. Before DNA extraction, CD4+ and CD8+ T cells were sorted by FACS or by magnetic beads. The specimen was sorted CD4+, CD8+, or CD8+CD57+ T cells (not recorded which) from PBMCs. The TCR sequence derives from a human donor in good health.

The DNA sequence follows: TGTGCCAGCAGTCCCCGGGGGACAGGGACCTACGAGCAGTACTTC. It translates as CASSPRGTGTYEQYF. The chain joins TRBV6-5 to TRBJ2-7; TRBD1 fits 9 bases in the junction. The germline V and J ends show losses of 5 bases and 2 bases respectively, and no gene match explains 7 bases of the junction. Taken from the germline V gene, the CDR1 and CDR2 loops are MNHEY and SVGAGI. Taken from cysteine to phenylalanine, the CDR3 has 15 residues. Only the CDR3 part of the read is kept: 45 bases, read in frame from the first base.